The 27 T cell receptor beta chains reported below all come from one sample, sequenced in a study of T cells expressing NK-cell markers. From its re-call of the 5' RACE reads, TCRdb lists each CDR3 protein once, without DNA. The sample has some 500,000 distinct CDR3 sequences. The sample comprised blood T cells: a sorted CD56 or NKG2C T cell subset, CD4+ or CD8+ T cells, or bulk PBMC T cells (not recorded which). The source is a woman between 50 and 59 years old in good health.

The chain is built from TRBV3-1 and TRBJ2-7; TCRdb selects TRBD2, and the lack of DNA leaves this call unchecked. Germline V CDR1 and CDR2: LGHDT, YNNKEL (reference sequence). The CDR3 has 12 residues. CDR3 in amino acids: CASSRGWDSQYF.

This chain joins TRBV24-1 and TRBJ1-1; TCRdb reports TRBD1, a call that lacks DNA to check it against. The CDR3 runs to 14 residues. Germline CDR1 reads KGHDR; CDR2 reads SFDVKD. CDR3 amino acids: CATQGQGASTEAFF.

The rearrangement joins TRBV6-5 to TRBJ2-2. The CDR3 sequence is 16 residues long. Germline loops: CDR1 MNHEY, CDR2 SVGAGI. CDR3 residues: CASSYSIRTSRGELFF.

This rearrangement joins TRBV5-1 to TRBJ2-1; TCRdb gives TRBD1 as the D gene, but with no DNA this cannot be confirmed. The length of the CDR3 is 13 residues. Per germline, CDR1 SGHRS and CDR2 YFSETQ. CDR3 amino acids: CASSLEGAAPQFF.

The chain combines TRBV5-1 with TRBJ1-4; TCRdb lists TRBD1, though no DNA is available to test this call. In germline, CDR1 is SGHRS, CDR2 YFSETQ. There are 14 residues in the CDR3. The CDR3 sequence is CASNPGQGSEKLFF.

V is TRBV24-1 and J is TRBJ2-5. The CDR3 is made up of 15 amino acids. Germline values: CDR1 KGHDR, CDR2 SFDVKD. The CDR3 is CATSDTRQSQETQYF.

The chain recombines TRBV7-2 with TRBJ2-1. CDR1 and CDR2 (germline): SGHTA, FQGNSA. The CDR3 runs to 13 residues. CDR3 amino acids: CASSQIYSNEQFF.

The rearrangement joins TRBV4-1 to TRBJ2-3; with no DNA, the TCRdb D assignment of TRBD2 cannot be verified. CDR1 and CDR2 (germline): MGHRA, YSYEKL. The CDR3 covers 20 residues. CDR3 residues: CASSQRGNPGTSGSSDTQYF.

The V call is TRBV12-3 or TRBV12-4, the J call TRBJ2-7; checking the TCRdb D call of TRBD1 is not possible without DNA. The CDR3 runs 14 residues. CDR3: CASLRDRGSYEQYF.

The chain carries TRBV15 and TRBJ2-5; TCRdb outputs TRBD2, but without DNA this stays unchecked. Looked up from germline, CDR1 is LNHNV and CDR2 is YYDKDF (reference sequence). CDR3 size: 14 residues. The chain's CDR3 is CATSKRGDSKTQYF.

The rearrangement links TRBV11-2 to TRBJ2-3; TCRdb picks TRBD1, but there is no DNA to check that call. This CDR3 spans 14 amino acids. Germline-derived CDR1 and CDR2 are SGHAT and FQNNGV. CDR3 sequence: CASRGTGDTDTQYF.

The rearrangement joins TRBV6-1 to TRBJ2-5; the D call of TRBD1 rests on TCRdb alone, since no DNA is present to check it. The CDR3 sequence is 16 residues long. CDR1 is MNHNS, CDR2 SASEGT, per germline. The CDR3 here is CASSNPDSRIQETQYF.

V is TRBV5-5 and J is TRBJ1-6. CDR3 length equals 16 residues. Germline assignment: CDR1 SGHKS and CDR2 YYEKEE (reference sequence). CDR3 amino acids: CASAGGQSSYNSPLHF.

The rearrangement joins TRBV29-1 to TRBJ1-4. Germline-derived CDR1 and CDR2 are SQVTM and ANQGSEA. The CDR3 is 14 residues long. CDR3 protein: CSVESDATNEKLFF.

The rearrangement joins TRBV4-1 to TRBJ1-6; TCRdb indicates TRBD1, and absent DNA this call remains unverified. Germline CDR1 is MGHRA and CDR2 is YSYEKL. This CDR3 has 15 residues. CDR3 residues: CASSRRVNNNSPLHF.

This chain joins TRBV28 and TRBJ1-3; TCRdb's D gene call, TRBD1, goes unchecked for lack of DNA. The length of the CDR3 is 15 residues. Germline V lookup: CDR1 MDHEN, CDR2 SYDVKM. CDR3 sequence reads: CASSLYDRGANTIYF. Full variable domain (remainder filled in from reference TRBV28 and TRBJ1-3): DVKVTQSSRYLVKRTGEKVFLECVQDMDHENMFWYRQDPGLGLRLIYFSYDVKMKEKGDIPEGYSVSREKKERFSLILESASTNQTSMYLCASSLYDRGANTIYFGEGSWLTVV.

The rearrangement links TRBV11-2 to TRBJ1-2; TCRdb's assignment of TRBD1 cannot be checked, as there is no DNA. CDR1 is SGHAT, CDR2 FQNNGV, per germline. The CDR3 spans 16 residues. The chain's CDR3 is CASSFISRGLDYGYTF.

This chain links TRBV4-2 with TRBJ2-3. The CDR3 covers 14 residues. CDR1 and CDR2 (germline): LGHNA, YNFKEQ. CDR3 in amino acids: CASSQVWGADTQYF.

The chain joins TRBV5-5 to TRBJ1-5. This CDR3 region has 16 residues. Per the germline V gene, CDR1 is SGHKS and CDR2 is YYEKEE (reference sequence). This chain's CDR3 is CASSLAGRAGNQPQHF.

V gene TRBV12-3 or TRBV12-4 combines with J gene TRBJ2-1; the D call of TRBD2 rests on TCRdb alone, since no DNA is present to check it. This CDR3 is 15 amino acids long. Here the CDR3 reads CASRKGLAGVGEQFF.

The chain has TRBV3-1 and TRBJ2-3. Germline V gives CDR1 LGHDT, CDR2 YNNKEL (reference sequence). This CDR3 contains 17 residues. The CDR3 reads CASSQEGQKAITDTQYF.

This chain uses TRBV6-5 with TRBJ1-1; TCRdb proposes TRBD1, but this gene call is untestable without DNA. The CDR3 is 13 residues long. The germline gives CDR1 MNHEY, CDR2 SVGAGI. The CDR3 here is CASSYSLTVEAFF.

The CDR3 spells CASSPPVGPNTGELFF. The chain carries TRBV4-2 and TRBJ2-2; checking the TCRdb D call of TRBD2 is not possible without DNA. Germline V lookup: CDR1 LGHNA, CDR2 YNFKEQ. This CDR3 comprises 16 residues.

The chain combines TRBV5-1 with TRBJ2-1; absent DNA, TCRdb's TRBD1 call cannot be checked. The germline gives CDR1 SGHRS, CDR2 YFSETQ. CDR3 size: 17 residues. CDR3 in amino acids: CASSLARLSGRYNEQFF.

The chain employs TRBV25-1 and TRBJ2-7. Germline-derived CDR1 and CDR2 are MGHDK and SYGVNS. CDR3 size: 14 residues. CDR3 amino acids: CASSGWGRTYEQYF.

The CDR3 loop is CASSATSGTDTQYF. This chain uses TRBV18 with TRBJ2-3; TCRdb names TRBD2, which stays unverified in the absence of DNA. The CDR3 has 14 residues. Germline V gives CDR1 KGHSH, CDR2 LQKENI.

The chain links TRBV7-8 to TRBJ2-7; the TRBD1 assignment by TCRdb is unverifiable without DNA. Germline V gene sequence: CDR1 SGHVS, CDR2 FQNEAQ. The CDR3 contains 14 residues. The CDR3 spells CASSTSRQGSEQYF.